This T cell receptor (beta chain) was observed in a study of T cell responses to AZD1222 COVID-19 vaccine. Data came from immunoSEQ multiplex PCR; TCRdb stores just in-frame clones and leaves some out. The table shows about 130,000 clones, with around 94% occurring only once. The J segment lost 8 bases and the V segment lost 6 bases, leaving 10 bases of the junction unmatched. This CDR3 region has 15 residues. In germline, CDR1 is SGHTA, CDR2 FQGNSA. The V gene is TRBV7-2, the J gene TRBJ1-4; TRBD1 agrees at 9 bases. This TCR was recovered from an adult in good health. This specimen consisted of peripheral blood, obtained on day 0 of AZD1222 vaccination. The DNA of the CDR3 is TGTGCCAGCAGTAACAGGGGGCTAATAAACGAAAAACTGTTTTTT. Amino acid sequence: CASSNRGLINEKLFF.